The present T cell receptor beta chain was sequenced within a study of graft-versus-host responses after intestinal transplantation. The trim removed 9 bases at V and 5 bases at J, leaving 17 bases unmatched. This CDR3 has 17 amino acids. Per germline, CDR1 SGHTA and CDR2 FQGTGA. Study-level results: Analysis identified GvH clones in recipient marrow, with some appearing first in ileum or blood.

Assay used: immunoSEQ multiplex PCR; TCRdb lists only in-frame clones, some missing. Here the sample spans about 51,000 clones, approximately 88% being singletons. Comments on this clone: Its specificity is unknown.

Sequenced here: unstimulated CD4+ T cells sorted from spleen or lymph node cells, sampled before transplant. The sequence was collected from a human donor who was the organ donor for an intestinal transplant. V usage is TRBV7-3 and J usage is TRBJ2-7; 12 bases align to TRBD2. This chain's CDR3 is CARELKGGLAGSDEQYF. The CDR3 nucleotides are TGTGCCAGAGAATTGAAAGGCGGACTAGCGGGGTCTGACGAGCAGTACTTC.